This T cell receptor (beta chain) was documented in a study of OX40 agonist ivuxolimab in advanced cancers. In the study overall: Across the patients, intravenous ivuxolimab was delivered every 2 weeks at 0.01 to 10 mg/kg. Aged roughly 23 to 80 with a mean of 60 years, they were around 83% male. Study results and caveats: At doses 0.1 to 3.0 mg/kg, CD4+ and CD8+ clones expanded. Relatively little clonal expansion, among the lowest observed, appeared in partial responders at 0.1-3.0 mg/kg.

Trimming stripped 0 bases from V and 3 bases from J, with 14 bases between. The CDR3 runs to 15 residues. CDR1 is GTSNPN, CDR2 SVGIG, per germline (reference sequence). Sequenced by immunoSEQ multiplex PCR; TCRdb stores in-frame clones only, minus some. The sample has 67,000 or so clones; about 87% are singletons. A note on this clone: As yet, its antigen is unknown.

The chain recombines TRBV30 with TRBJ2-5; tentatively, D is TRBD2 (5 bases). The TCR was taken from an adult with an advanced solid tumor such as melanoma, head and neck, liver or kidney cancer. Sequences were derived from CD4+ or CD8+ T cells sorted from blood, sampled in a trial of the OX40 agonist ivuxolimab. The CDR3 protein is CAWSVRTGEKETQYF. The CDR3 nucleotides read TGTGCCTGGAGTGTACGGACTGGAGAAAAAGAGACCCAGTACTTC.